The clone carrying this TCR beta chain has ten or more counts. This sample is drawn from a study of T cells after posttransplantation cyclophosphamide. Losses at the gene ends were 3 bases for V and 6 bases for J; bases not matched to a gene: 5. Germline CDR1 and CDR2: SNHLY and FYNNEI. The CDR3 is 14 residues long. Repertoires were generated with immunoSEQ multiplex PCR, while TCRdb's copy carries only in-frame clones and drops some. Recorded here are over 25,000 clones, with no singletons, and the ten leading clones hold around 4.8%. The genes are TRBV2 and TRBJ1-5; TRBD1 matches 7 bases. Material for sequencing was PBMCs. This clonotype was sampled from a woman in her twenties or thirties in good health and a related stem cell transplant donor. The CDR3 is CASSDRGVGQPQHF. The CDR3 DNA reads as TGTGCCAGCAGTGACAGGGGGGTTGGTCAGCCCCAGCATTTT.